This is a list of T cell receptor beta chains from one sample in a study of CD8+CD57+ T cells in acquired aplastic anemia. TCRdb ran MiXCR on the reads and lists one entry per CDR3 protein. Altogether hundreds of thousands of distinct CDR3 sequences are present, approximately 45% being singletons, with the ten largest covering 7.8%. Sequencing used sorted CD4+, CD8+, or CD8+CD57+ T cells (not recorded which) from PBMCs. These receptors were taken from a human donor with aplastic anemia. The CDR3 runs from the conserved cysteine through the conserved F or W. The order of the fields is V gene, J gene, clone size, CDR3 protein. Clone size is given for some rows only: seen once, a few or many times, or a class if the clone is expanded.

V gene: TRBV7-3
J gene: TRBJ2-5
clone size: NA
CDR3 protein: CASSLSLAGGETQYF

V gene: TRBV19
J gene: TRBJ2-3
clone size: many
CDR3 protein: CASSGSTDTQYF

V gene: TRBV20-1
J gene: TRBJ2-1
clone size: NA
CDR3 protein: CSANLLTGLAGGNEQFF

V gene: TRBV19
J gene: TRBJ1-2
clone size: many
CDR3 protein: CASSDRTGYTF

V gene: TRBV20-1
J gene: TRBJ2-5
clone size: NA
CDR3 protein: CSARSGGAQETQYF

V gene: TRBV7-3
J gene: TRBJ1-6
clone size: few
CDR3 protein: CASSLEGTGDSPLHF

V gene: TRBV4-2
J gene: TRBJ2-7
clone size: NA
CDR3 protein: CASSQQVTSDYEQYF

V gene: TRBV29-1
J gene: TRBJ2-7
clone size: many
CDR3 protein: CSVDRLAGDQQYF

V gene: TRBV3-1
J gene: TRBJ2-2
clone size: NA
CDR3 protein: CASSQDQRSRELFF

V gene: TRBV14
J gene: TRBJ2-5
clone size: few
CDR3 protein: CASSQVRLAYQETQYF

V gene: TRBV7-9
J gene: TRBJ2-1
clone size: NA
CDR3 protein: CASSLAGTGEQFF

V gene: TRBV20-1
J gene: TRBJ2-5
clone size: NA
CDR3 protein: CSARDLAGGGETQYF